This is a list of T cell receptor beta chains from one sample in a study of control samples from healthy donors and cancer patients. Libraries were prepared by immunoSEQ multiplex PCR; TCRdb keeps only in-frame clonotypes and omits some of them. Of about 150,000 clones in the sample, 75% to 95% were seen once. Sequencing was performed on blood. These receptors originate from a man aged 30 to 39 in good health. The CDR3 runs from the conserved cysteine through the conserved F or W. Each record gives: D gene, J gene, clone size, V gene, CDR3 DNA, CDR3 protein. D genes are given only for firm matches. Only part of the rows carry a size: once, few, many, or a class if the clone is expanded.

- TRBJ2-7 - TRBV6-5 TGTGCCAGCAGTCGAACCACCGGGGACACGGGGCAGTACTTC CASSRTTGDTGQYF
- TRBJ1-5 - TRBV12-2 TGTGCAAGTCGCTCCCCTTGCGGGCCCCAGCATTTT CASRSPCGPQHF
- TRBJ1-1 - TRBV11-2 TGTGCCAGCAGCCTTGGGGTGGGGAGCACTGAAGCTTTCTTT CASSLGVGSTEAFF
TRBD1 TRBJ1-1 - TRBV11-2 TGTGCCAGCAGCCAGGACAGGGGGACTGAAGCTTTCTTT CASSQDRGTEAFF
- TRBJ2-1 - TRBV5-1 TGCGCCAGCAGCTCTCTGGGGGCCACCAGTGGGCAGTTCTTC CASSSLGATSGQFF
TRBD1 TRBJ1-2 - TRBV4-1 TGCGCCAGCAGCCAAGACAGGGGGAACTATGGCTACACCTTC CASSQDRGNYGYTF
- TRBJ1-1 few TRBV5-6 TGTGCCAGCAGCTTGGGGTTTGGGAACACTGAAGCTTTCTTT CASSLGFGNTEAFF
- TRBJ1-1 - TRBV6-6 TGTGCCAGCAGTTACGCCCGACGGGAAGAAGCTTTCTTT CASSYARREEAFF
- TRBJ2-7 - TRBV9 TGTGCCAGCAGCGTGAGGGGGGAATCCGAGCAGTACTTC CASSVRGESEQYF
- TRBJ2-1 - TRBV7-9 TGTGCCAGCAGGCCCGACAGTAGCTCCTACAATGAGCAGTTCTTC CASRPDSSSYNEQFF
TRBD1 TRBJ1-1 - TRBV6-6 TGTGCCAGCAATCAGGGGGCTGGGACTGAAGCTTTCTTT CASNQGAGTEAFF
TRBD2 TRBJ2-1 - TRBV9 TGTGCCAGCAGCGTAGATGGACTAGCGGGGTACAATGAGCAGTTCTTC CASSVDGLAGYNEQFF
- TRBJ1-2 - TRBV6-2/TRBV6-3 TGTGCCAGCAGTTCTTCCGGGATCCTTAATACCCAAGCTAACTATGGCTACACCTTC CASSSSGILNTQANYGYTF
TRBD2 TRBJ2-1 few TRBV7-3 TGTGCCAGCAAGGCGGGGGGGCCGAGGAAGTTCTTC CASKAGGPRKFF
TRBD1 TRBJ2-7 few TRBV6-5 TGTGCCAGCAGTTACGGGGGCAGGGGGCATACCTACGAGCAGTACTTC CASSYGGRGHTYEQYF
- TRBJ1-5 - TRBV2 TGTGCCAGCCGAACGGACGGTAGCAATCAGCCCCAGCATTTT CASRTDGSNQPQHF
- TRBJ1-1 - TRBV7-2 TGTGCCAGCAGCTCACAGAACACTGAAGCTTTCTTT CASSSQNTEAFF
- TRBJ1-1 - TRBV23-1 TGCGCCAGCAGTCAGCACAGGCTCATTATGAACACTGAAGCTTTCTTT CASSQHRLIMNTEAFF
- TRBJ1-1 - TRBV9 TGTGCCAGCAGCCCCCCGGGGTACACTGAAGCTTTCTTT CASSPPGYTEAFF
- TRBJ2-1 - TRBV4-1 TGCGCCAGCAGCCAAGCACTCAACTACAATGAGCAGTTCTTC CASSQALNYNEQFF
- TRBJ2-7 - TRBV28 TGTGCCAGCAGGAGAGAGGGGGGTCCCTGGGACTTC CASRREGGPWDF
- TRBJ2-4 - TRBV6-4 TGTGCCAGCAGTGACGGGGGAACTAACATTCAGTACTTC CASSDGGTNIQYF
- TRBJ2-7 - TRBV12-3/TRBV12-4 TGTGCCAGCAGTTTAGGAGGGGAGACAGGGCAGTACTTC CASSLGGETGQYF
TRBD1 TRBJ1-4 - TRBV9 TGTGCCAGCAGCGTAGTAGGGGACAGCGATGAAAAACTGTTTTTT CASSVVGDSDEKLFF
- TRBJ2-7 - TRBV5-4 TGTGCCAGCAGCTCCGCGACAGGACCACTTTCCTACGAGCAGTACTTC CASSSATGPLSYEQYF
- TRBJ2-1 - TRBV11-2 TGTGCCAGCAGCCTCATAGCGGCCTCCTACAATGAGCAGTTCTTC CASSLIAASYNEQFF
TRBD2 TRBJ2-5 - TRBV6-5 TGTGCCAGCAGTTACTCAGTTAGCGGGGGGGAGACCCAGTACTTC CASSYSVSGGETQYF
TRBD1 TRBJ1-6 - TRBV30 TGTGCCTGGAGTCTACAGGGGGATTCACCCCTCCACTTT CAWSLQGDSPLHF
- TRBJ1-1 - TRBV28 TGTGCCAGCAGTATTCGGGGGACTGAAGCTTTCTTT CASSIRGTEAFF
TRBD2 TRBJ2-7 once TRBV5-6 TGTGCCAGCAGCGCCGTGAGTATGCGGGGGGCCCACGAGCAGTACTTC CASSAVSMRGAHEQYF
- TRBJ1-2 - TRBV7-9 TGTGCCAGCAGCATAGAGCTCTATGGCTACACCTTC CASSIELYGYTF
- TRBJ2-7 - TRBV14 TGTGCCAGCAGCCAAGTGGGGTGGAGGAACGAGCAGTACTTC CASSQVGWRNEQYF
- TRBJ2-6 - TRBV7-3 TGTGCCAGCAGCTTGGCAGAAGGGGCCAACGTCCTGACTTTC CASSLAEGANVLTF
TRBD1 TRBJ1-2 - TRBV27 TGTGCCAGCAGAGACAGGGGGGACTATGGCTACACCTTC CASRDRGDYGYTF
- TRBJ2-1 - TRBV3-1/TRBV3-2 TGTGCCAGCAGCCAGGTGACTATTAACAATGAGCAGTTCTTC CASSQVTINNEQFF